The 27 T cell receptor beta chains below were found in one sample sequenced in a study of blood T cells in healthy people across ages. Using a J-beta primer mix together with a sample-barcoded 5' primer, a second PCR was run for roughly 7 to 12 cycles. TCRdb recomputed calls from the 5' RACE reads with MiXCR, one row per CDR3 protein. The table includes approximately 670,000 distinct CDR3 sequences, around 43% detected once. Sequenced: blood. The source is a man older than 75 in good health.

This clonotype was recorded at least ten times. The CDR3 here is CASSLSAGGGPQETQYF. Here the CDR3 DNA reads TGCGCCAGCAGCTTGTCAGCGGGCGGGGGCCCCCAAGAGACCCAGTACTTC. The V and J genes are TRBV5-1 and TRBJ2-5; D perhaps matches TRBD2 (7 bases). Germline CDR1 is SGHRS and CDR2 is YFSETQ. CDR3 size: 17 residues. The germline V and J ends were trimmed by 1 base and 1 base, with 17 bases remaining between them.

This clonotype has only a few counts. J is TRBJ1-5 and V is TRBV7-2; D call uncertain. V lost 5 bases, J lost 2 bases, and 10 bases lay in between. Germline assignment: CDR1 SGHTA and CDR2 FQGNSA. The CDR3 sequence is 14 residues long. The CDR3 sequence is CASSDTNRNQPQHF. The CDR3 DNA follows: TGTGCCAGCAGCGACACAAACCGCAATCAGCCCCAGCATTTT.

CDR3 protein: CASSAVWTTYEQYF. Here the CDR3 DNA reads TGCGCCAGCAGCGCTGTCTGGACTACTTACGAGCAGTACTTC. The chain joins TRBV5-1 to TRBJ2-7, with TRBD2 as a possible D gene (6 bases). The ends were cut back, 4 bases at V and 4 bases at J, with 15 bases in the middle. The CDR3 runs 14 residues. In germline, CDR1 is SGHRS, CDR2 YFSETQ.

This clonotype occurred once. J is TRBJ2-1 and V is TRBV4-3; 11 bases are a match to TRBD1. The J segment lost 6 bases and the V segment lost 4 bases, leaving 8 bases of the junction unmatched. Per germline, CDR1 LGHNA and CDR2 YSLEER. This CDR3 contains 16 residues. The CDR3 region has the DNA TGCGCCAGCAGCCGAGATGGGGGGACAGGGGGCAATGAGCAGTTCTTC. Its protein product is CASSRDGGTGGNEQFF.

The chain uses TRBV28 and TRBJ2-5; D gene unclear. Trimming pared 5 bases from V and 2 bases from J, leaving 12 bases between. The CDR3 contains 14 residues. Germline V gives CDR1 MDHEN, CDR2 SYDVKM. This CDR3 is CASSAPGRQETQYF. As DNA, the CDR3 is TGTGCCAGCAGTGCCCCTGGAAGACAAGAGACCCAGTACTTC.

The chain links TRBV2 to TRBJ2-5; 8 bases align to TRBD1. Germline CDR1 SNHLY, CDR2 FYNNEI. The junction had 17 bases not matched to a gene; V was cut back by 3 bases and J by 11 bases. CDR3 length equals 16 residues. The CDR3 nucleotides are TGTGCCAGCAGTGATGGGCAGGGGGCGACCTACAATGAGCAGTACTTC. Residues: CASSDGQGATYNEQYF.

This chain uses TRBV20-1 with TRBJ2-2, with D maybe TRBD1 (5 bases). Germline loops: CDR1 DFQATT, CDR2 SNEGSKA (reference sequence). Trimming stripped 2 bases from V and 7 bases from J, with 11 bases between. The CDR3 loop spans 13 amino acids. CDR3 sequence (DNA): TGCAGTGCTAGAAAGGGGTTCGGCGGGGAGCTGTTTTTT. Its protein is CSARKGFGGELFF.

This clonotype showed up just a few times. V and J are TRBV11-2 and TRBJ1-6, with D hard to call. In germline, CDR1 is SGHAT, CDR2 FQNNGV. V was cut by 5 bases and J by 0 bases, with 11 bases left in between. CDR3 length: 16 residues. The DNA for the CDR3 is TGTGCCAGCAGCCAAAGCATGGGCTCCTATAATTCACCCCTCCACTTT. It encodes CASSQSMGSYNSPLHF.

This clonotype occurred many times. The chain couples TRBV7-9 to TRBJ1-1; D gene uncertain. V was cut by 6 bases and J by 0 bases, with 8 bases left in between. The CDR3 length is 13 residues. The V gene's germline CDR1 is SEHNR and CDR2 FQNEAQ (reference sequence). CDR3 amino acids: CASRSTVNTEAFF. The CDR3 coding sequence is TGTGCCAGCAGGTCCACTGTGAACACTGAAGCTTTCTTT. Complete variable domain (other parts from reference TRBV7-9 and TRBJ1-1): DTGVSQNPRHKITKRGQNVTFRCDPISEHNRLYWYRQTLGQGPEFLTYFQNEAQLEKSRLLSDRFSAERPKGSFSTLEIQRTEQGDSAMYLCASRSTVNTEAFFGQGTRLTVV.

This clonotype has only a few counts. This chain joins TRBV9 and TRBJ2-7; D is possibly TRBD1 or TRBD2 (5 bases each). V lost 0 bases to trimming and J lost 0 bases, with 13 bases between them. The CDR3 totals 16 residues. Germline values: CDR1 SGDLS, CDR2 YYNGEE. Written as DNA, the CDR3 is TGTGCCAGCAGCGTAGGGGACGGCAAGAGCTCCTACGAGCAGTACTTC. Translated: CASSVGDGKSSYEQYF.

This chain joins TRBV28 and TRBJ2-5; a possible D gene is TRBD2 (6 bases). The germline V and J ends were trimmed by 6 bases and 11 bases, with 28 bases remaining between them. This CDR3 has 16 amino acids. The germline V gene has CDR1 MDHEN and CDR2 SYDVKM. As DNA, the CDR3 is TGTGCCAGCAGCATCTCTAGCGACCCGACAGACAATGAGCAGTACTTC. Protein: CASSISSDPTDNEQYF. The whole variable domain, remainder taken from reference TRBV28 and TRBJ2-5, is DVKVTQSSRYLVKRTGEKVFLECVQDMDHENMFWYRQDPGLGLRLIYFSYDVKMKEKGDIPEGYSVSREKKERFSLILESASTNQTSMYLCASSISSDPTDNEQYFGPGTRLLVL.

This clonotype was found many times. This sequence joins TRBV9 and TRBJ2-1; 10 bases match TRBD2. The CDR3 runs 15 residues. Looked up from germline, CDR1 is SGDLS and CDR2 is YYNGEE. Unmatched junction bases numbered 4, after V lost 2 bases and J lost 5 bases. CDR3 sequence: CASSVRTSGNNEQFF. As DNA, the CDR3 is TGTGCCAGCAGCGTGCGGACTAGCGGAAACAATGAGCAGTTCTTC.

The V gene is TRBV4-2, the J gene TRBJ1-2; D is ambiguous. The length of the CDR3 is 14 residues. The V gene's germline CDR1 is LGHNA and CDR2 YNFKEQ. The germline V and J ends were trimmed by 1 base and 8 bases, with 14 bases remaining between them. The CDR3 region has the DNA TGTGCCAGCAGCCAAGGACTCCGAACAGACGGCTACACCTTC. As protein: CASSQGLRTDGYTF.

The V call is TRBV7-2, the J call TRBJ1-6, with 7 bases identical to TRBD1. CDR1 is SGHTA, CDR2 FQGNSA, per germline. The CDR3 loop spans 15 amino acids. Trimming took 1 base from V and 10 from J; bases not matched to a gene: 7. In nucleotides, the CDR3 is TGTGCCAGCAGCTTAGAGGGACAGTTAGGGTCACCCCTCCACTTT. It specifies CASSLEGQLGSPLHF.

This clonotype appeared a few times. CDR3 DNA: TGTGCCAGCAGCCGAGAGGCAGATACGCAGTATTTT. This translates into CASSREADTQYF. The chain joins TRBV6-5 to TRBJ2-3; no reliable D call. CDR1 is MNHEY and CDR2 is SVGAGI in the germline V gene. The CDR3 is 12 residues long. With 6 bases removed from V and 4 bases from J, the gap between germline ends came to 8 bases.

As regards this clonotype: This may be a read error, as it is one base from a much larger clone. J is TRBJ2-7 and V is TRBV6-2 or TRBV6-3, with 7 nucleotides matching TRBD1. V lost 5 bases to trimming and J lost 10 bases; unmatched junction nucleotides: 17. The germline V gene encodes CDR1 MNHEY and CDR2 SVGEGT. The CDR3 totals 15 residues. The CDR3 DNA reads as TGTGCCAGCAGTGGACAGGCCATTATGGGAGAGGCCCAGTACTTC. Its protein product is CASSGQAIMGEAQYF.

In the case of this clonotype: An end of the junction does not agree with germline; a read error may underlie this. The chain recombines TRBV6-2 or TRBV6-3 with TRBJ2-5; 12 nucleotides line up with TRBD2. The length of the CDR3 is 16 residues. The V gene's germline CDR1 is MNHEY and CDR2 SVGEGT. The CDR3 is CASSKGLAGRQETRYF. Written as DNA, the CDR3 is TGTGCCAGCAGTAAAGGACTAGCGGGGCGCCAAGAGACCCGGTACTTC.

The chain recombines TRBV30 with TRBJ2-2, with D possibly matching TRBD1 (5 bases). The CDR3 extends over 15 amino acids. V lost 5 bases, J lost 1 base, and 14 bases lay in between. Germline lookup yields CDR1 GTSNPN and CDR2 SVGIG (reference sequence). The CDR3: CAWGQGLMNTGELFF. In nucleotides, the CDR3 is TGTGCCTGGGGCCAGGGCCTGATGAACACCGGGGAGCTGTTTTTT.

This clonotype appeared a few times. The chain has TRBV7-2 and TRBJ1-2; maybe TRBD1 (6 bases). The V end was cut by 5 bases, the J end by 5 bases, with 15 bases between. Germline CDR1 is SGHTA and CDR2 is FQGNSA. This CDR3 has 14 residues. Here the CDR3 reads CASSPYRDRYGYTF. The CDR3 DNA reads as TGTGCCAGCAGCCCCTACAGGGATAGGTATGGCTACACCTTC.

This clonotype was seen ten or more times. V is TRBV29-1 and J is TRBJ2-7; the match to TRBD1 covers 8 bases. Germline-derived CDR1 and CDR2 are SQVTM and ANQGSEA. V was clipped by 6 bases and J by 0 bases; unmatched bases: 7. CDR3 length equals 14 residues. DNA of the CDR3: TGCAGCGTGGCCGGGACAGGCTTCTCCTACGAGCAGTACTTC. Translated, it gives CSVAGTGFSYEQYF.

This chain links TRBV15 with TRBJ2-5, with 9 bases identical to TRBD1. V shed 4 bases, J shed 3 bases, and the junction held 9 bases outside the gene matches. Germline-derived CDR1 and CDR2 are LNHNV and YYDKDF (reference sequence). This CDR3 region has 16 residues. This CDR3 reads CATSTGTGRAKETQYF. CDR3 sequence (DNA): TGTGCCACCAGCACAGGGACAGGGAGAGCCAAAGAGACCCAGTACTTC.

This clonotype was counted only a few times. The chain links TRBV20-1 to TRBJ2-7, with TRBD1 matching 8 bases. This CDR3 is 14 amino acids long. CDR1 is DFQATT and CDR2 is SNEGSKA in the germline V gene (reference sequence). The J segment lost 5 bases and the V segment lost 1 base, leaving 7 bases of the junction unmatched. This chain's CDR3 is CSARGVGQGNEQYF. CDR3 sequence (DNA): TGCAGTGCTAGAGGGGTTGGACAGGGAAACGAGCAGTACTTC.

In this sample, this clonotype turned up a few times. The rearrangement links TRBV6-2 or TRBV6-3 to TRBJ2-1; possible D gene TRBD1, 5 bases. CDR1 and CDR2 from the germline V gene are MNHEY and SVGEGT. The CDR3 loop spans 12 amino acids. V lost 7 bases to trimming and J lost 6 bases, with 10 bases between them. The CDR3 region is CASTRRGNEQFF. In DNA, the CDR3 is TGTGCCAGCACCCGTAGGGGCAATGAGCAGTTCTTC.

This clonotype has ten or more counts. This rearrangement joins TRBV29-1 to TRBJ2-7; unclear D gene. CDR1 and CDR2 from the germline V gene are SQVTM and ANQGSEA. The CDR3 extends over 11 amino acids. Trimming removed 4 bases at V and 6 bases at J, with 10 bases between. CDR3 sequence (DNA): TGCAGCGTTGTTCTAGAACCCGAGCAGTACTTC. Encoded protein: CSVVLEPEQYF.

This chain links TRBV9 with TRBJ1-4; TRBD1 aligns across 7 bases. The CDR3 is 15 amino acids. CDR1 is SGDLS, CDR2 YYNGEE, per germline. Losses at the gene ends were 4 bases for V and 7 bases for J; bases not matched to a gene: 10. In DNA form, the CDR3 reads TGTGCCAGCAGCACTCACAGGGGTGGGCCTGAAAAACTGTTTTTT. This codes for CASSTHRGGPEKLFF.

The chain has TRBV4-2 and TRBJ1-4, with D maybe TRBD1 (6 bases). Trimming took off 1 base at V and 5 bases at J, with 11 bases between the two ends. Germline-derived CDR1 and CDR2 are LGHNA and YNFKEQ. The CDR3 spans 15 residues. CDR3 protein: CASSQATGGNEKLFF. As DNA, the CDR3 is TGTGCCAGCAGCCAAGCGACAGGTGGGAATGAAAAACTGTTTTTT.

The rearrangement joins TRBV20-1 to TRBJ2-3; 10 nucleotides align to TRBD2. Germline V CDR1 and CDR2: DFQATT, SNEGSKA (reference sequence). The CDR3 extends over 16 amino acids. Trimming removed 5 bases from V and 2 bases from J; junction bases left unmatched: 10. The CDR3: CSAQLLAGDLTDTQYF. CDR3 coding DNA: TGCAGTGCTCAGCTCCTAGCGGGGGACCTCACAGATACGCAGTATTTT.